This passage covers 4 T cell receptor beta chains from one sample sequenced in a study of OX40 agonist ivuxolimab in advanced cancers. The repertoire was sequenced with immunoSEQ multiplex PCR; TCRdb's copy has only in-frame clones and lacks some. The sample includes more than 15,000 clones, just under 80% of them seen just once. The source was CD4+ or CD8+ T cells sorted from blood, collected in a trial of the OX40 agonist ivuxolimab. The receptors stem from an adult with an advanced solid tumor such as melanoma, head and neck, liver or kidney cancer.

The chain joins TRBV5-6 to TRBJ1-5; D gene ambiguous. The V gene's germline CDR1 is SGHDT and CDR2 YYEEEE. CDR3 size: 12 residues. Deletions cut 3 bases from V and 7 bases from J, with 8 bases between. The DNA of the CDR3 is TGTGCCAGCAGCTCAGCCGGCCAGCCCCAGCATTTT. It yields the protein CASSSAGQPQHF. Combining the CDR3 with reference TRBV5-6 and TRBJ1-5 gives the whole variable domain DAGVTQSPTHLIKTRGQQVTLRCSPKSGHDTVSWYQQALGQGPQFIFQYYEEEERQRGNFPDRFSGHQFPNYSSELNVNALLLGDSALYLCASSSAGQPQHFGDGTRLSIL.

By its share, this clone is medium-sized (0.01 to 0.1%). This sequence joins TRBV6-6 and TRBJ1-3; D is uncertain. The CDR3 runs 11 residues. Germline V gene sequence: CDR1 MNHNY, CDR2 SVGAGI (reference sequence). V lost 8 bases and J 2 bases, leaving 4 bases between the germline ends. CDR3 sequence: CASGPGNTIYF. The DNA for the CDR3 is TGTGCCAGCGGCCCTGGAAACACCATATATTTT.

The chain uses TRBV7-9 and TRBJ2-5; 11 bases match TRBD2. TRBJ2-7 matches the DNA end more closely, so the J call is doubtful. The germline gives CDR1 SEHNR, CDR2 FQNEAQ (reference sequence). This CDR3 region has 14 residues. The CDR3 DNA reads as TGTGCCAGCAGCTTGGGACTAGCGGATTACGAGCAGTACTTC. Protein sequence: CASSLGLADYEQYF.

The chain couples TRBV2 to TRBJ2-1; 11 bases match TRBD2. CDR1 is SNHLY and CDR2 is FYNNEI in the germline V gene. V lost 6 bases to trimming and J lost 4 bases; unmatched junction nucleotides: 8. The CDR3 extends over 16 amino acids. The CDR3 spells CASSLLLAGAYNEQFF. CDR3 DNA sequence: TGTGCCAGCAGCCTTTTACTAGCGGGAGCATACAATGAGCAGTTCTTC.